This T cell receptor beta chain appears in the sequencing data of a study of cytomegalovirus exposure and HLA in healthy donors. Study observations and caveats: The analysis excluded some indistinguishable V segments, including TRBV6-2 and TRBV6-3.

Regarding this clone: Its target is unknown.

The junction had 3 bases not matched to a gene; V was cut back by 6 bases and J by 2 bases. The CDR3 has 14 amino acids. Germline values: CDR1 SQVTM, CDR2 ANQGSEA. PCR primers comprised 60 Vbeta and 13 Jbeta primers. Sequencing used immunoSEQ multiplex PCR; TCRdb keeps in-frame clones, though not all of them. Reported are about 210,000 clones; the ten largest clones contain roughly 0.89%. Sequences were obtained from PBMCs. This receptor was taken from a woman aged 25-40 years in good health and CMV-seropositive. This chain uses TRBV29-1 with TRBJ2-3; 12 bases are a match to TRBD1. The CDR3 region is CSVGTGGPTDTQYF. The DNA of the CDR3 is TGCAGCGTGGGGACAGGGGGCCCCACAGATACGCAGTATTTT.